The source of this T cell receptor (beta chain) is a study of T cells in Graves' hyperthyroidism and ophthalmopathy (dated by TCRdb to the late 2010s). Notes on the research overall: Peripheral blood was collected at initial diagnosis, before any treatment. TCR V-J signatures able to tell the groups apart were searched for in a discovery cohort of 100 patients, of whom more than 40 had Graves' ophthalmopathy and roughly 59 had stable Graves' hyperthyroidism. Prospective prediction of ophthalmopathy was tested in an independent validation cohort consisting of under 20 hyperthyroidism patients and approximately 16 patients who later progressed to ophthalmopathy. The roughly 94 discovery patients were randomly split 7:3 into training and test sets. In addition, the study compared T-cell repertoires in thyroid tissue and in blood from roughly 6 Graves' hyperthyroidism patients. After sampling, hyperthyroidism patients received methimazole starting at 30 mg daily, and ophthalmopathy patients received high-dose intravenous methylprednisolone. TCR Vbeta CDR3 sequencing of 120 to 150 peripheral blood samples (roughly 43 ophthalmopathy, over 70 hyperthyroidism and approximately 17 progressor patients) is reported in the paper.

The TCR beta CDR3 regions were amplified from the RNA transcripts. The TCR CDR3 was subjected to a first round of RT-PCR using the HTBI primer set and the Qiagen OneStep RT-PCR kit. The libraries were constructed in a second round of multiplex PCR and then size-selected and purified. Libraries were sequenced paired-end with 100 bp reads on an Illumina HiSeq2000. As for the original processing: SOAPnuke was used to process the raw data, removing reads that contained adapters or uncalled bases, had a mean Phred below 15, or lacked an exact match to the constant primer or identifier. High-quality paired reads were merged using COPE v1.2.5, and each unique nucleotide sequence was defined as a clonotype. MiTCR v1.1 was used to align clonotypes to the IMGT TRBV, TRBD and TRBJ reference segments. The analysis included only V-J combinations with a frequency above 0.0001, which together covered more than 99% of the repertoires. A TCS score was defined as the ratio of F50 (clonal expansion) to E x V (chaos), with BLOSUM62-based TCRdist applied between CDR3 peptides within each V-J. Welch's t-statistics and random forest reduced 500 to 550 V-J features to under 15, which were used in a naive Bayes classifier (R e1071). The public reads were quality trimmed at Q25 with fastp and then assembled into clones with MiXCR by TCRdb, keeping productive beta chains. Every entry covers one CDR3 protein and lists the most common genes and DNA from its rows. These V and J calls rely on TCRdb rather than the paper's analysis. The sample table holds about 350,000 distinct CDR3 sequences, of which over 15% were seen once. The ten top clones hold 15% to 18% of the sample.

Trimmed from V: 5 bases; trimmed from J: 6 bases; junction bases lacking a gene match: 7. From its cysteine to its phenylalanine, the CDR3 spans 15 amino acids. Left in the record is the CDR3 DNA by itself, 45 bases read in frame from the first base. CDR1 MDHEN and CDR2 SYDVKM were looked up in the germline V gene. With regard to this clonotype: Its antigen remains unidentified. Base qualities were left out, and no much larger clone turns up one base away.

In the ophthalmopathy patients, disease was moderately to severely active, with a Clinical Activity Score of 3 or more, a NOSPECS grade of 4 or more, and a duration of less than 3 months. The study excluded patients with uncontrolled infections, other autoimmune diseases, pregnancy or lactation. Diagnoses relied on clinical symptoms, serum thyroxine and TRAb, thyroid ultrasound and orbital computed tomography. PBMCs were separated from 7.5 to 10 ml of fresh peripheral blood using Ficoll-Paque density gradient centrifugation. Total RNA was extracted using Trizol reagent, and RNA quality was assessed on an Agilent 2100 Bioanalyzer. General findings and caveats noted by the study authors: A model built on a 13 V-J signature distinguished ophthalmopathy from stable hyperthyroidism, reaching around 88% sensitivity and around 81% specificity in cross-validation and 80%/75% in testing. No statistical method was used to set the sample size in advance, and investigators knew the group allocation. Most expanded thyroid clonotypes (frequency above 0.001) were also found in blood, which suggests that blood repertoires may mirror thyroid immune responses. In validation, progression to ophthalmopathy was predicted by the model with 70% to 71% sensitivity and 72% to 80% specificity, a median of around 5.9 months before onset.

This TCR came from a woman aged 40 to 55 with Graves' ophthalmopathy. Sample: blood. The sequence links TRBV28 to TRBJ1-5; 10 central nucleotides agree with TRBD1. The nucleotide sequence reads TGTGCCAGCAGTGTGACAGGGGGCGTAGGTCAGCCCCAGCATTTT. It specifies CASSVTGGVGQPQHF.